This TCR beta chain was observed in a study of T cell responses to AZD1222 COVID-19 vaccine. Study-wide findings and caveats: Donors skewed white British and female; clonal diversity was possibly underestimated. When two AZD1222 doses had been given, Spike-specific TCR breadth and depth rose.

Germline-derived CDR1 and CDR2 are ENHRY and SYGVKD. This CDR3 is 15 amino acids long. The V end lost 2 bases, the J end lost 5 bases, and 12 bases lay between the germline ends. Sequencing was performed with immunoSEQ multiplex PCR; in TCRdb, only in-frame clones are kept and a portion is missing. The table includes about 180,000 clones, roughly 88% detected once. In the case of this clone: As yet, its antigen is unknown. This CDR3 is also generated by other DNA sequences in the sample.

The sequence derives from an adult who received the AZD1222 COVID-19 vaccine. The material was peripheral blood, obtained 28 days after the second AZD1222 dose. The chain couples TRBV10-3 to TRBJ1-4; the D gene is possibly TRBD1 (6 bases). The CDR3 here is CAISEPGQGNEKLFF. The CDR3 region has the DNA TGTGCCATCAGTGAGCCCGGGCAGGGGAATGAAAAACTGTTTTTT.